The clone carrying this TCR beta chain was seen only a few times. Its specificity is unknown. Sequencing was performed with immunoSEQ multiplex PCR; in TCRdb, only in-frame clones are kept and a portion is missing. Of 80,000 to 100,000 clones listed, roughly nine tenths are singletons. This CDR3 contains 15 residues. CDR1 SGHTA and CDR2 FQGNSA come from the germline V gene. Trimming pared 0 bases from V and 4 bases from J, leaving 12 bases between. These data belong to a study of T cell responses to AZD1222 COVID-19 vaccine. The study, taken as a whole, reports: In a largely white British group with more females than males, clonal diversity was possibly underestimated.

The receptor's source is an adult who received the AZD1222 COVID-19 vaccine. The sample consisted of peripheral blood, taken 28 days after the second AZD1222 dose. The gene calls are TRBV7-2 and TRBJ1-2; maybe TRBD1 (5 bases). The CDR3 sequence is CASSLAATGFYGYTF. Written as DNA, the CDR3 is TGTGCCAGCAGCTTAGCGGCAACAGGTTTCTATGGCTACACCTTC. The full variable domain, with the rest looked up from reference TRBV7-2 and TRBJ1-2, is GAGVSQSPSNKVTEKGKDVELRCDPISGHTALYWYRQSLGQGLEFLIYFQGNSAPDKSGLPSDRFSAERTGGSVSTLTIQRTQQEDSAVYLCASSLAATGFYGYTFGSGTRLTVV.